This TCR beta chain was captured by sequencing in a study of T cell changes during pregnancy in multiple sclerosis. This clone is a singleton in its sample. The data were produced by immunoSEQ multiplex PCR, yet TCRdb's version contains in-frame clones alone and is incomplete. The top ten clones hold 1.1% of a sample with under 100,000 clones, 90% to 95% of them seen once. Per the germline V gene, CDR1 is LNHNV and CDR2 is YYDKDF (reference sequence). This CDR3 contains 14 residues. Trimming left V 8 bases short and J 1 base short, with 11 bases between. The rearrangement joins TRBV15 to TRBJ2-2; D is unresolved. The specimen was peripheral blood, collected in the second trimester of pregnancy. The clonotype originates from a female donor with multiple sclerosis, enrolled in a pregnancy study. Here the CDR3 reads CATSSRQNTGELFF. The CDR3 DNA sequence: TGTGCCACCTCATCGAGACAGAACACCGGGGAGCTGTTTTTT.